The 20 T cell receptor beta chains below were found in one sample sequenced in a study of identical twins. TCRdb recomputed calls from the 5' RACE reads with MiXCR, one row per CDR3 protein. This table has around 650,000 distinct CDR3 sequences, about 7% appearing once. This same sample was also part of a study on yellow fever vaccine responses in identical twins.

Sequencing was performed on PBMCs. These receptors were taken from a young woman in good health.

This clonotype showed up just a few times. The chain couples TRBV7-3 to TRBJ2-1, with 9 bases identical to TRBD2. Germline values: CDR1 SGHTA, CDR2 FQGTGA. V shed 5 bases and J 1 base; nucleotides not matched to a gene: 6. The length of the CDR3 is 16 residues. CDR3: CASSTRGGVSYNEQFF. In nucleotides, the CDR3 is TGTGCCAGCAGCACGCGCGGGGGGGTGTCCTACAATGAGCAGTTCTTC.

This clonotype was seen many times. The V and J genes are TRBV29-1 and TRBJ1-6; 10 bases match TRBD1. The trim removed 8 bases at V and 7 bases at J, leaving 8 bases unmatched. The CDR3 extends over 14 amino acids. Germline V gene sequence: CDR1 SQVTM, CDR2 ANQGSEA. CDR3: CSPSRDRGNSPLHF. Written as DNA, the CDR3 is TGCAGCCCATCCCGGGACAGGGGAAATTCACCCCTCCACTTT. Full variable domain (missing parts from reference TRBV29-1 and TRBJ1-6): SAVISQKPSRDICQRGTSLTIQCQVDSQVTMMFWYRQQPGQSLTLIATANQGSEATYESGFVIDKFPISRPNLTFSTLTVSNMSPEDSSIYLCSPSRDRGNSPLHFGNGTRLTVT.

This clonotype was observed many times. The V call is TRBV2, the J call TRBJ1-4; D possibly corresponds to TRBD1 (5 bases). V was cut by 7 bases and J by 8 bases, with 14 bases left in between. Germline CDR1 reads SNHLY; CDR2 reads FYNNEI. The CDR3 loop spans 13 amino acids. The CDR3 DNA is TGTGCCAGCAAACGGGACGGTGAGGAAAAACTGTTTTTT. Translation: CASKRDGEEKLFF.

This clonotype came up a few times. The chain couples TRBV9 to TRBJ2-2; 9 bases agree with TRBD2. V trimming: 1 base; J trimming: 4 bases; junction bases outside the gene matches: 8. Germline CDR1 SGDLS, CDR2 YYNGEE. This CDR3 comprises 17 residues. The CDR3 protein is CASSVSLAGAATGELFF. DNA of the CDR3: TGTGCCAGCAGCGTATCGTTAGCGGGGGCGGCCACCGGGGAGCTGTTTTTT.

V is TRBV7-8 and J is TRBJ2-1; 7 nucleotides align to TRBD2. Germline V lookup: CDR1 SGHVS, CDR2 FQNEAQ. The CDR3 is 14 amino acids. J was trimmed by 5 bases and V by 3 bases; bases with no gene match: 4. The CDR3 region is CASSFSGPDNEQFF. In nucleotides, the CDR3 is TGTGCCAGCAGCTTTAGCGGGCCAGACAATGAGCAGTTCTTC.

This clonotype was seen more than once but under ten times. This sequence joins TRBV11-2 and TRBJ2-2; perhaps TRBD1 as D (5 bases). V lost 7 bases to trimming and J lost 4 bases, with 13 bases between them. This CDR3 region has 14 residues. Germline CDR1 reads SGHAT; CDR2 reads FQNNGV. CDR3 sequence reads: CASTSGMGTGELFF. CDR3 bases: TGTGCCAGCACGTCAGGGATGGGCACCGGGGAGCTGTTTTTT.

This clonotype was detected a few times. J is TRBJ2-2 and V is TRBV14; perhaps TRBD1 as D (5 bases). The length of the CDR3 is 15 residues. Per germline, CDR1 SGHDN and CDR2 FVKESK. V gave up 6 bases and J gave up 7 bases, with 18 bases separating them. CDR3 sequence: CASSLTPFQGGELFF. CDR3 coding DNA: TGTGCCAGCAGTCTGACCCCGTTCCAGGGCGGGGAGCTGTTTTTT.

The chain is built from TRBV10-2 and TRBJ1-5; D is perhaps TRBD1 (5 bases). V lost 3 bases and J 3 bases, leaving 15 bases between the germline ends. This CDR3 is 16 amino acids long. Germline V gives CDR1 WSHSY, CDR2 SAAADI. The DNA of the CDR3 is TGCGCCAGCAGTGAATCAGGGCCCTCTTTCAATCAGCCCCAGCATTTT. Translation gives CASSESGPSFNQPQHF.

This clonotype has at least ten counts. The chain couples TRBV5-1 to TRBJ2-2; 12 bases align to TRBD2. The V gene's germline CDR1 is SGHRS and CDR2 YFSETQ. The CDR3 has 17 residues. V dropped 4 bases and J dropped 4; count of bases not matched to a gene: 8. CDR3 in amino acids: CASSRLAGERGTGELFF. The DNA of the CDR3 is TGCGCCAGCAGCAGACTAGCGGGAGAACGAGGCACCGGGGAGCTGTTTTTT.

This clonotype was detected only a few times. The chain employs TRBV20-1 and TRBJ2-1; perhaps TRBD1 as D (5 bases). The CDR3 runs to 15 residues. The germline V gene has CDR1 DFQATT and CDR2 SNEGSKA (reference sequence). Between the trimmed V and J ends, which lost 0 bases and 3 bases, there was a span of 12 bases. CDR3 nucleotides: TGCAGTGCTAGAGATAGAGGTGACAGCTACAATGAGCAGTTCTTC. Its protein is CSARDRGDSYNEQFF.

This clonotype was seen only a few times. The V call is TRBV10-1, the J call TRBJ2-5, with 13 bases identical to TRBD2. The CDR3 extends over 16 amino acids. The germline gives CDR1 WNHNN, CDR2 SYGVQD (reference sequence). V lost 6 bases, J lost 4 bases, and 8 bases stayed unmatched. CDR3 in DNA: TGCGCCAGCAGCGAAGGGACTAGCGGGATCCCAGAGACCCAGTACTTC. Translation gives CASSEGTSGIPETQYF.

The chain employs TRBV4-2 and TRBJ2-3, with 15 nucleotides matching TRBD2. The ends lost 4 bases at V and 5 bases at J; junction bases unmatched: 7. Germline V CDR1 and CDR2: LGHNA, YNFKEQ. This CDR3 spans 17 amino acids. CDR3 DNA: TGTGCCAGCAGCCCCCGGACTAGCGGGGGGGCCGAAGATACGCAGTATTTT. It codes for CASSPRTSGGAEDTQYF.

The genes are TRBV28 and TRBJ2-7, with 10 positions matching TRBD1. Germline values: CDR1 MDHEN, CDR2 SYDVKM. The CDR3 covers 14 residues. With 7 bases clipped from V and 1 base from J, the junction kept 4 bases outside the gene matches. CDR3 region: CASTTGGLSYEQYF. The CDR3 DNA reads TGTGCCAGCACGACAGGGGGCCTTTCCTACGAGCAGTACTTC. The whole variable domain, remainder taken from reference TRBV28 and TRBJ2-7, is DVKVTQSSRYLVKRTGEKVFLECVQDMDHENMFWYRQDPGLGLRLIYFSYDVKMKEKGDIPEGYSVSREKKERFSLILESASTNQTSMYLCASTTGGLSYEQYFGPGTRLTVT.

There are a few counts of this clonotype. The J gene is TRBJ2-3, the V gene TRBV11-2, with TRBD2 identical over 14 bases. With V trimmed by 5 bases and J by 2 bases, 9 bases remained unmatched. CDR3 size: 18 residues. The germline V gene has CDR1 SGHAT and CDR2 FQNNGV. In nucleotides, the CDR3 is TGTGCCAGCAGCCGGGGACTAGCGGGAGTCCCTACCACAGATACGCAGTATTTT. Translating it yields CASSRGLAGVPTTDTQYF.

The J gene is TRBJ2-5, the V gene TRBV29-1; D may be TRBD2 (5 bases). Trimming shortened V by 6 bases and J by 5 bases, and 10 bases separated the two germline ends. Per germline, CDR1 SQVTM and CDR2 ANQGSEA. This CDR3 comprises 11 residues. The CDR3 DNA reads TGCAGCGTAGCCTCGGGGGAGACCCAGTACTTC. Its translation is CSVASGETQYF.

This chain links TRBV24-1 with TRBJ2-3; unclear D gene. The germline CDR1 and CDR2 sequences are KGHDR and SFDVKD. V dropped 3 bases and J dropped 0 bases, with 15 bases sitting between them. This CDR3 has 17 residues. CDR3 region: CATSDPDISTSTDTQYF. For the CDR3, the DNA is TGTGCCACCAGTGATCCGGATATAAGTACTAGCACAGATACGCAGTATTTT.

This clonotype was seen many times. Here the CDR3 DNA reads TGCGCCAGCAGCCAGGGGCGAGGAACCGGGGAGCTGTTTTTT. Translated: CASSQGRGTGELFF. The chain couples TRBV5-1 to TRBJ2-2, with a tentative D call TRBD1 (6 bases). Germline V gives CDR1 SGHRS, CDR2 YFSETQ. V lost 4 bases and J 5 bases, leaving 12 bases between the germline ends. There are 14 residues in the CDR3.

This clonotype was seen more than once but under ten times. The V call is TRBV18, the J call TRBJ1-2; 7 positions agree with TRBD1. Losses at the gene ends were 1 base for V and 7 bases for J; bases not matched to a gene: 6. Germline V gene data show CDR1 as KGHSH and CDR2 as LQKENI. The CDR3 consists of 14 residues. The CDR3 sequence is CASSPLRTGGGYTF. In nucleotides, the CDR3 is TGTGCCAGCTCACCACTCAGGACAGGTGGTGGCTACACCTTC. The full variable domain, in which reference TRBV18 and TRBJ1-2 provide the parts outside the CDR3, is NAGVMQNPRHLVRRRGQEARLRCSPMKGHSHVYWYRQLPEEGLKFMVYLQKENIIDESGMPKERFSAEFPKEGPSILRIQQVVRGDSAAYFCASSPLRTGGGYTFGSGTRLTVV.

A single count supports this clonotype. A much larger clone lies a single base off, so this may be a read error. CDR3 sequence: CASSHDYQETQYF. In DNA form, the CDR3 reads TGTGCCAGCAGCCACGACTACCAAGAGACCCAGTACTTC. The rearrangement uses TRBV14 and TRBJ2-5, with D hard to call. V was pared by 3 bases and J by 0 bases, with 5 bases between. This CDR3 has 13 amino acids. Germline V CDR1 and CDR2: SGHDN, FVKESK.

This clonotype has at least ten counts. The chain is built from TRBV5-1 and TRBJ2-2; D is possibly TRBD1 (7 bases). Deletions cut 4 bases from V and 6 bases from J, with 16 bases between. From germline, CDR1 is SGHRS and CDR2 YFSETQ. The CDR3 sequence is 15 residues long. DNA of the CDR3: TGCGCCAGCAGCAACCCAGGGGGGAGCGCCGGGGAGCTGTTTTTT. Translated: CASSNPGGSAGELFF.